This is a list of T cell receptor beta chains from one sample in a study of cytomegalovirus exposure and HLA in healthy donors. Clones were read by immunoSEQ multiplex PCR, and TCRdb kept only the in-frame ones, dropping some. The table shows fewer than 100,000 clones, with about 8% occurring only once. Sequenced sample: PBMCs. These receptors came from a man between 45 and 60 years old in good health and CMV-seronegative. The CDR3 runs from the conserved cysteine through the conserved F or W. The D gene is left open where the match is weak. Part of the rows lack a size; the others show once, few, many or a class for expanded clones.

j_call d_call v_call clone_size cdr3_aa cdr3_nt
TRBJ2-5 NA TRBV5-8 NA CASTGRGLETQYF TGTGCCAGCACCGGCAGGGGTTTGGAGACCCAGTACTTC
TRBJ2-7 TRBD1 TRBV19 few CASSISGTAAYEQYF TGTGCCAGTAGTATATCAGGGACAGCGGCCTACGAGCAGTACTTC
TRBJ2-1 TRBD2 TRBV9 NA CASSVVSGRLSYNEQFF TGTGCCAGCAGCGTAGTCAGCGGGAGACTTTCATACAATGAGCAGTTCTTC
TRBJ2-5 TRBD2 TRBV18 few CASSPPSGDETQYF TGTGCCAGCTCACCACCTAGCGGGGATGAGACCCAGTACTTC
TRBJ2-3 NA TRBV6-5 NA CASSYINTQYF TGTGCCAGCAGTTACATAAATACGCAGTATTTT
TRBJ1-3 NA TRBV25-1 NA CASSEAGGNTIYF TGTGCCAGCAGTGAAGCGGGGGGAAACACCATATATTTT
TRBJ2-1 TRBD2 TRBV6-4 few CASSLRLADEQFF TGTGCCAGCAGCCTAAGGCTAGCGGATGAGCAGTTCTTC
TRBJ2-7 TRBD2 TRBV5-4 NA CASSPGTTSSYEQYF TGTGCCAGCAGCCCGGGGACTACGAGCTCCTACGAGCAGTACTTC
TRBJ1-1 TRBD1 TRBV28 NA CASRTGPAGGNTEAFF TGTGCCAGCCGGACGGGCCCAGCAGGGGGCAACACTGAAGCTTTCTTT
TRBJ2-3 NA TRBV6-6 few CASSYSSVRDTQYF TGTGCCAGCAGTTACTCGTCCGTTCGGGATACGCAGTATTTT
TRBJ1-2 NA TRBV5-6 few CASSTFGQNYGYTF TGTGCCAGCAGCACCTTCGGACAGAACTATGGCTACACCTTC
TRBJ2-7 TRBD1 TRBV19 NA CASSLDRGNEQYF TGTGCCAGTAGTCTCGACAGGGGGAACGAGCAGTACTTC
TRBJ2-7 TRBD1 TRBV7-2 NA CASSSRQGSYKQYF TGTGCCAGCAGCTCCCGACAGGGCTCCTACAAGCAGTACTTC
TRBJ2-7 NA TRBV27 few CASSLTGRTAYDEQYF TGTGCCAGCAGCCTAACGGGTCGGACAGCCTATGACGAGCAGTACTTC
TRBJ1-5 NA TRBV7-9 few CASSPVSTDQPQHF TGTGCCAGCAGCCCGGTCAGCACAGATCAGCCCCAGCATTTT
TRBJ2-7 TRBD2 TRBV11-1 few CASSPTSGAIKQYF TGTGCCAGCAGCCCCACTAGCGGGGCTATAAAGCAGTACTTC
TRBJ2-2 TRBD2 TRBV5-8 NA CASSAIRGGPTGELFF TGTGCCAGCAGCGCTATACGGGGGGGTCCCACCGGGGAGCTGTTTTTT
TRBJ2-7 NA TRBV6-1 few CASIMTAAGEQYF TGTGCCAGCATCATGACAGCTGCAGGCGAGCAGTACTTC
TRBJ1-1 NA TRBV6-6 few CASSEPTRGGNTEAFF TGTGCCAGCAGCGAACCAACACGGGGGGGGAACACTGAAGCTTTCTTT
TRBJ1-5 NA TRBV6-5 NA CASSYSAGGGQPQHF TGTGCCAGCAGTTACTCGGCGGGAGGTGGACAGCCCCAGCATTTT
TRBJ2-7 TRBD1 TRBV10-3 few CAISRDRDYEQYF TGTGCCATATCCCGGGACAGGGACTACGAGCAGTACTTC
TRBJ1-2 TRBD1 TRBV6-1 few CASSVIDRDREYANYGYTF TGTGCCAGCAGTGTAATCGACCGGGACAGGGAATATGCTAACTATGGCTACACCTTC
TRBJ2-7 NA TRBV9 NA CASSVGTFTDEQYF TGTGCCAGCAGCGTAGGGACTTTCACAGACGAGCAGTACTTC
TRBJ1-3 NA TRBV28 few CASSSPGANGNTIYF TGTGCCAGCAGTTCGCCGGGAGCTAATGGAAACACCATATATTTT
TRBJ2-1 TRBD2 TRBV15 few CATSRVGLAGGPGTYNEQFF TGTGCCACCAGCAGAGTAGGGCTAGCGGGGGGGCCGGGGACCTACAATGAGCAGTTCTTC
TRBJ2-7 TRBD2 TRBV6-1 NA CASSEGPLAVYYEQYF TGTGCCAGCAGTGAAGGACCCCTAGCGGTTTACTACGAGCAGTACTTC
TRBJ1-3 NA TRBV4-2 NA CASSQDQSGVSVRAGGNTIYF TGTGCCAGCAGCCAAGATCAGTCGGGGGTCTCGGTACGCGCGGGAGGAAACACCATATATTTT
TRBJ1-5 TRBD1 TRBV19 NA CASTLRGQGGFEPQHF TGTGCCAGTACCTTAAGGGGACAGGGGGGATTTGAGCCCCAGCATTTT
TRBJ2-7 TRBD2 TRBV6-4 NA CASSRASGYEQYF TGTGCCAGCAGCAGGGCTAGCGGATACGAGCAGTACTTC
TRBJ1-2 TRBD1 TRBV5-4 few CASSLTGVDYGYTF TGTGCCAGCAGCTTGACAGGGGTGGACTATGGCTACACCTTC
TRBJ2-2 NA TRBV19 few CASSIESTLSGELFF TGTGCCAGTAGTATAGAGTCCACTCTCTCCGGGGAGCTGTTTTTT
TRBJ1-1 TRBD1 TRBV19 NA CASSMPGGNTEAFF TGTGCCAGTAGTATGCCAGGGGGGAACACTGAAGCTTTCTTT
TRBJ1-5 NA TRBV27 few CASSLAGPPKNQPQHF TGTGCCAGCAGTTTAGCAGGGCCTCCAAAGAATCAGCCCCAGCATTTT
TRBJ2-1 NA TRBV7-9 NA CASSLNSYNEQFF TGTGCCAGCAGCTTAAACAGCTACAATGAGCAGTTCTTC
TRBJ2-2 TRBD2 TRBV10-3 NA CAISGTSGSADTGELFF TGTGCCATCAGTGGGACTAGCGGGAGTGCGGACACCGGGGAGCTGTTTTTT